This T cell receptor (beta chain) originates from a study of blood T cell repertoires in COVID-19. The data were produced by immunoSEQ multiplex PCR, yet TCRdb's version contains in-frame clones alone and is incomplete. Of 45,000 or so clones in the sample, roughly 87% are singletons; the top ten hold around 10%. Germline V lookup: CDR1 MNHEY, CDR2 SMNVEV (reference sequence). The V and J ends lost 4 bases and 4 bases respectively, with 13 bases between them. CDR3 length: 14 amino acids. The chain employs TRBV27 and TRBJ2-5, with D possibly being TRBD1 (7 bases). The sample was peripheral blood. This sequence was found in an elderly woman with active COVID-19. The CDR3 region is CASSYNRGGETQYF. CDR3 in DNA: TGTGCCAGCAGTTACAACAGGGGAGGAGAGACCCAGTACTTC.